This T cell receptor beta chain derives from a study of identical twins (dated by TCRdb to 2016 to 2018). Concerning the study at large: The study deep-sequenced TCR alpha and beta repertoires from monozygotic twins, unrelated adults of various ages and cord blood to test whether fetal clonotypes persist. To rule out contamination, replicate twin experiments were performed at different times with different library preparation protocols. General study outcomes and caveats: Abundant cord blood beta clonotypes had fewer insertions, young adult naive repertoires showed a similar but weaker trend, and memory repertoires showed no such trend. In monozygotic twins, recombination models systematically underestimated out-of-frame TCR alpha sharing, but the models matched the sharing seen between unrelated individuals. Invariant T cells such as MAIT and iNKT could partly confound zero-insertion analyses, although diverse VJ usage argued against such confounding for most clonotypes. In beta out-of-frame sequences, excess twin sharing was weaker, because having fewer shared sequences lowered the signal-to-noise ratio. Compared with coincidental sharing between unrelated individuals, out-of-frame TCR alpha sequences shared between twins had an excess of sequences with low generation probability. Conclusions relied on cross-sectional statistical analysis, since the same donors could not be followed over many years.

The library relied on 5' RACE. The reads were generated on an Illumina HiSeq 2000. A universal primer binding site was added through template switching, and the final cDNA carried a unique molecular identifier so that TCR cDNA molecules could be counted accurately. Specific primers in the conserved constant-segment region were used to synthesize first-strand cDNA for the TCR alpha and beta chains. Each cDNA library was double barcoded, with a SMART-Mk sample barcode plus Illumina barcodes, to control for contamination. TruSeq adapter sequences and Illumina sample barcodes were added in two successive PCR steps. TCR alpha and beta cDNA libraries were sequenced on the Illumina HiSeq platform with custom primers. Processing in the source paper ran as follows. Unique molecular identifiers were extracted from raw reads with MiGEC, and CDR3 positions were determined with MiXCR. For each individual, recombination models were inferred using an EM algorithm with the repgenHMM and IGoR tools. The analysis of shared clonotypes was done with the tcR package in R, with sharing normalized by the product of cloneset sizes. Out-of-frame nonproductive sequences were analyzed to study raw recombination free of thymic and clonal selection effects. TCRdb applied fastp at Q25 and MiXCR to the public reads, then kept only in-frame beta chains. A single entry per CDR3 protein holds the most common genes and DNA from its merged rows. For this entry, the V and J calls and clone size follow TCRdb and not the study's own pipeline. The sample table contains around 680,000 distinct CDR3 sequences; only one count was recorded for more than 6.5% of them. The ten biggest clones cover 0.85% to 1% of the sample.

Taken from cysteine to phenylalanine, the CDR3 has 16 residues. Solely the CDR3 DNA is kept, with 48 bases framed from the first base. Trimming accounts for 1 base at V and 7 bases at J, while the number of junction bases matched to no gene is 7. Comments on this clonotype: The antigen it recognizes is unknown. No much larger clonotype is one base removed from it; base qualities were not supplied.

Only healthy Caucasian donors were included. The twin cohort comprised three pairs of female monozygotic twins, all aged about 18 to 29 years. The RNA used for TCR libraries was isolated from peripheral blood mononuclear cells. This sample also appeared in a second study, on yellow fever vaccine responses in identical twins. Taken from the second paper: The T cell response to vaccination in identical twins was reported by the authors to appear partly convergent and partly personalized. In the study, vaccine-responding T cell clones were precisely tracked in identical twins.

The V and J genes are TRBV12-3 or TRBV12-4 and TRBJ2-2, and TRBD1 matches 9 of the central bases. The sample taken for sequencing was PBMCs. This receptor was identified in a woman between 18 and 29 years old in good health. The CDR3 is CASSLVRTGVDGELFF. The bases are TGTGCCAGCAGTTTAGTTAGGACAGGGGTTGACGGGGAGCTGTTTTTT.